The clone carrying this T cell receptor beta chain came up a few times. What it binds is not known. This sample stems from a study of response to subunit inactivated influenza vaccine. Study results and caveats: That few new T cells are recruited by each seasonal influenza vaccination was the authors' suggestion.

Germline V CDR1 and CDR2: ENHRY, SYGVKD. The CDR3 consists of 12 residues. V dropped 6 bases and J dropped 9 bases, with 12 bases sitting between them. A single record per CDR3 protein comes from TCRdb applying MiXCR to the RT-PCR reads. This table has about 620,000 distinct CDR3 sequences, about 11% appearing once. This same sample was also taken into another study, of T cells expressing NK-cell markers. As that study records: Beta-chain TCR cDNA was generated via 5'RACE template switching with UMIs. Within the sequenced cohort of eight donors, seven exhibited HCMV seropositivity and one was seronegative. About 1.0-7.5% of CD8+ T cells in about six donors belonged to dominant NKG2C+ clonotypes.

The receptor was derived from a man aged 45-65 years who received an inactivated influenza vaccine. The genes are TRBV10-3 and TRBJ2-1; TRBD1 is a possible D gene (6 bases). This material consisted of PBMCs from blood, taken on the day of vaccination. The CDR3 loop is CAISSGEIEQFF. The CDR3 DNA is TGTGCCATCAGCTCAGGGGAGATTGAGCAGTTCTTC.